The TCR beta chain described here comes from a study of blood T cell repertoires in COVID-19. For the study at large: Sources were T cells, B-cell-depleted T cells, or PBMCs; the material itself was cDNA or gDNA.

The germline V gene has CDR1 MGHRA and CDR2 YSYEKL. J lost 5 bases, V lost 0 bases, and 7 bases had no gene match. This CDR3 contains 16 residues. Under the authors' procedure: Amplification of reference gene primers was used by the study to estimate nucleated cell counts. Assay: immunoSEQ multiplex PCR; the TCRdb copy retains only in-frame clones and omits some. The DNA gave D and trimming, while V, J and clone size come from that table. The profile shows 95,000 to 100,000 clones, over 80% of them singletons. Material for sequencing was peripheral blood. The chain couples TRBV4-1 to TRBJ1-5; 7 nucleotides match TRBD1. The TCR was taken from a man between 45 and 60 years old with acute or convalescent COVID-19. The CDR3 DNA sequence: TGCGCCAGCAGCCAAGAGGGGACAGCGTCTCATCAGCCCCAGCATTTT. The encoded protein is CASSQEGTASHQPQHF.